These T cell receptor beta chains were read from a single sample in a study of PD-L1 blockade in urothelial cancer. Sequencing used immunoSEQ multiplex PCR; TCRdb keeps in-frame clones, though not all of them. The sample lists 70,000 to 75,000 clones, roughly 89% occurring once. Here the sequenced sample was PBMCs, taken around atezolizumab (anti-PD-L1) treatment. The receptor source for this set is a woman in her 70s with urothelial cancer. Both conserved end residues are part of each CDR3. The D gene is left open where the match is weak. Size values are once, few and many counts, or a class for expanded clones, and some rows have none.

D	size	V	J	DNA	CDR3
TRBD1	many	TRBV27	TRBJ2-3	TGTGCCAGCAGTTTATACAGGGGAATAGATACGCAGTATTTT	CASSLYRGIDTQYF
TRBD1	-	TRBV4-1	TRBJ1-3	TGCGCCAGCAGCCAGGACAGGGAAAACACCATATATTTT	CASSQDRENTIYF
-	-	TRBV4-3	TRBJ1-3	TGCGCCAGCAGCCAAGGGACAGACCCTGGCTCTGGAAACACCATATATTTT	CASSQGTDPGSGNTIYF
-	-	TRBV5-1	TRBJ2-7	TGCGCCAGCAGCCCGTTAACAGGGAATGAGCAGTACTTC	CASSPLTGNEQYF
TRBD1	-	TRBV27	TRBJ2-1	TGTGCCAGCAGTTTATACGCGCCGGGACAGGGCTACAATGAGCAGTTCTTC	CASSLYAPGQGYNEQFF
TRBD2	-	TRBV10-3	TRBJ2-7	TGTGCCATCAGTGAGATAGAGTCACTAGCGGCCTACGAGCAGTACTTC	CAISEIESLAAYEQYF
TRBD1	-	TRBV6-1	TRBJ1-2	TGTGCCAGCAACCCGGGACAGGAAAACTATGGCTACACCTTC	CASNPGQENYGYTF
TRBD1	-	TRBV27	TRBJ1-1	TGTGCCAGCAGTCCCCTTATATGGCGGAGACAGGGTAGGACTGAAGCTTTCTTT	CASSPLIWRRQGRTEAFF
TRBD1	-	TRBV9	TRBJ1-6	TGTGCCAGCAGCTTCTCAGGGGGTTATGGTTCACCCCTCCACTTT	CASSFSGGYGSPLHF
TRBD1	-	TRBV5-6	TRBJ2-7	TGTGCCAGCAGCTTGGCAGGTATGGGGGACAGGGCCGCCTACGAGCAGTACTTC	CASSLAGMGDRAAYEQYF
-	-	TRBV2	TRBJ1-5	TGTGCCAGCAGTGAGGCCAGGGCTTACAATCAGCCCCAGCATTTT	CASSEARAYNQPQHF
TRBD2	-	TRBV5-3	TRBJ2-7	TGTGCCAGAAGCTTGCCGTGGGGGGGGTCCTACGAGCAGTACTTC	CARSLPWGGSYEQYF
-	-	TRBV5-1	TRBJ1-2	TGCGCCAGCAGCCCGGACTCTAACTATGGCTACACCTTC	CASSPDSNYGYTF
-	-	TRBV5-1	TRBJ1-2	TGCGCCAGCAGAATTGGGACACAAGCTAACTATGGCTACACCTTC	CASRIGTQANYGYTF